This T cell receptor beta chain was documented in a study of OX40 agonist ivuxolimab in advanced cancers. This CDR3 region has 16 residues. Germline-derived CDR1 and CDR2 are SEHNR and FQNEAQ (reference sequence). Trimming cost V 5 bases and J 7 bases, with 21 bases left between them. TCRdb's copy holds only in-frame clones and misses some; the assay was immunoSEQ multiplex PCR. This sample has 50,000 to 70,000 clones, with 85% found just once. V is TRBV7-9 and J is TRBJ2-1, with D perhaps TRBD1 or TRBD2 (5 bases each). The receptor's source is an adult with an advanced solid tumor such as melanoma, head and neck, liver or kidney cancer. Specimen: CD4+ or CD8+ T cells sorted from blood, collected in a trial of the OX40 agonist ivuxolimab. The CDR3 nucleotides read TGTGCCAGCAGCCCCTCGGGGCGTCAAATGGTAAATGAGCAGTTCTTC. Translation gives CASSPSGRQMVNEQFF.